This TCR beta chain is drawn from a study of post-analysis software for immune sequencing data. This clonotype has at least ten counts. Its cognate antigen is unknown. General study points: With F measure, samples from one preparation batch clustered together strongly. About five TRBV segments were more frequent in patients than controls; TRBV5-6, TRBV5-1 and TRBV20-1 belonged to this group.

Prepared TCR beta cDNA libraries contained unique molecular identifiers. From around 0.96 to 9.9 million T cells, roughly 540,000 cDNA molecules were obtained. One entry per CDR3 protein results from TCRdb running MiXCR on the PCR reads. The sample yields roughly 730,000 distinct CDR3 sequences, roughly 29% seen once. Trimming at V came to 5 bases and at J to 7 bases, leaving 12 bases not matched to a gene. CDR1 and CDR2 (germline): SQVTM, ANQGSEA. The CDR3 runs 15 residues. This TCR was sampled from a girl between 10 and 17 years old with multiple sclerosis. The sample consisted of blood. The chain carries TRBV29-1 and TRBJ2-4; TRBD1 matches at 9 bases. The CDR3 bases are TGCAGCGTTAGGGGTACAGGGGGCGGTGAGAACATTCAGTACTTC. This translates into CSVRGTGGGENIQYF.